The subject of this entry is one T cell receptor (beta chain). The assay was immunoSEQ multiplex PCR, and TCRdb's table has in-frame clones only and misses some. The sample carries roughly 64,000 clones, about nine tenths recorded once. This entry belongs to a study of control samples from healthy donors and cancer patients. The receptor comes from a woman aged 50 to 60 with colorectal cancer. Sequencing input: PBMCs.

The DNA for the CDR3 is TGTGCCAGCAGTGATCCAGGGGGCGAGGATGGCAATCAGCCCCAGCATTTT. Its translation is CASSDPGGEDGNQPQHF. J is TRBJ1-5 and V is TRBV6-1; 8 nucleotides match TRBD1. This CDR3 comprises 17 residues. V shed 3 bases and J 2 bases; nucleotides not matched to a gene: 9. Germline CDR1 reads MNHNS; CDR2 reads SASEGT.